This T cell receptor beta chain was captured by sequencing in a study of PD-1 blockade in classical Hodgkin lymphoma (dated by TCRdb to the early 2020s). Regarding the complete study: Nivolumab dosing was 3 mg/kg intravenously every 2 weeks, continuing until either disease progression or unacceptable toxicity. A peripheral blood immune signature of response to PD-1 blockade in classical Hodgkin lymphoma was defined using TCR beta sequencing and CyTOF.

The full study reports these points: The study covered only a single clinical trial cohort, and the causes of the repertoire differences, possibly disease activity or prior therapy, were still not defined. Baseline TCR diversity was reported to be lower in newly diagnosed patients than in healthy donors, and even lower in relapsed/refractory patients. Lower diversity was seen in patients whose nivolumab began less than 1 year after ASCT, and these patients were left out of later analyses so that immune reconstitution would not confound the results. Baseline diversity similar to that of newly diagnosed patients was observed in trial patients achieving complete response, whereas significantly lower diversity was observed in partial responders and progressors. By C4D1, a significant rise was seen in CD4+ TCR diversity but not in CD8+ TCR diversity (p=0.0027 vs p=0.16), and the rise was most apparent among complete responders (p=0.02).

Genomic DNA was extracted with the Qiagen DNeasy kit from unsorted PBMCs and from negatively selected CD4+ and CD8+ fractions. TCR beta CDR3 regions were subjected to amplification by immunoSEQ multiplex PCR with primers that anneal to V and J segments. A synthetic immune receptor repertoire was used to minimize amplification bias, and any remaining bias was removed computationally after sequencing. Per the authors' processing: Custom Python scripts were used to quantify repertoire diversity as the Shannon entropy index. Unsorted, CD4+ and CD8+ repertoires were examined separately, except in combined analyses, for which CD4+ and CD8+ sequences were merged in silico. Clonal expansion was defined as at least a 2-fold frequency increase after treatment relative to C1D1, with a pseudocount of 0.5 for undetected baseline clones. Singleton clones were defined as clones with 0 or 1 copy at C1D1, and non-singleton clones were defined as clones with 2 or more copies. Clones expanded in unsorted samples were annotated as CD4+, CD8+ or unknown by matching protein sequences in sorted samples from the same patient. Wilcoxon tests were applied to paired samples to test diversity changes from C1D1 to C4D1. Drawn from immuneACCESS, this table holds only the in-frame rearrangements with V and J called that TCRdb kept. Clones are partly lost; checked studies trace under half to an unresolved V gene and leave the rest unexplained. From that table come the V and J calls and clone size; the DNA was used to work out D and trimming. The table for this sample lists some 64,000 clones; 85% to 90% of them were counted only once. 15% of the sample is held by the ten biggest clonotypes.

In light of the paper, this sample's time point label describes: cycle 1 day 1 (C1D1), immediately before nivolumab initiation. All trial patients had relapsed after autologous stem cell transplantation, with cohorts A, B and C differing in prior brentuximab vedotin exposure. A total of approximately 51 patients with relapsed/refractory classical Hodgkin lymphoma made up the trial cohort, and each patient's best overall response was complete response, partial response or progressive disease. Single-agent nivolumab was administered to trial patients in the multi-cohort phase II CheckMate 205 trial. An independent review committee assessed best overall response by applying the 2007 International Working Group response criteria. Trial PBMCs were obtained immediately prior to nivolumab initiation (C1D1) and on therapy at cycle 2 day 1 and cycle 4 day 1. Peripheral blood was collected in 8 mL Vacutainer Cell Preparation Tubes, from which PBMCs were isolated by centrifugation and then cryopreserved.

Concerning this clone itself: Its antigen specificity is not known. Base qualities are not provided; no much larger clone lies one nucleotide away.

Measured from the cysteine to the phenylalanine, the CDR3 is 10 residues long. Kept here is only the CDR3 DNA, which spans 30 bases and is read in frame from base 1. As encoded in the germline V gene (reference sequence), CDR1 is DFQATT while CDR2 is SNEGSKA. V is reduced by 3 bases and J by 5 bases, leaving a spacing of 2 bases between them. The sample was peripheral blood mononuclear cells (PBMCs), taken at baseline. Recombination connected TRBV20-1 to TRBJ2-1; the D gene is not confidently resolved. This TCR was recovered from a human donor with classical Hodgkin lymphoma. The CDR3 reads CSARNNEQFF. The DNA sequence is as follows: TGCAGTGCTAGGAACAATGAGCAGTTCTTC.